The source of this T cell receptor (beta chain) is a study of blood T cell repertoires in COVID-19. Study background: Both acute and convalescent COVID-19 samples were obtained from the United States, Italy and Spain.

The CDR3 loop spans 15 amino acids. The V segment lost 2 bases and the J segment 7 bases; nucleotides outside the gene matches: 7. Germline assignment: CDR1 SGHNT and CDR2 YYREEE (reference sequence). As originally analysed: Amplified reference gene primers provided the basis for estimating nucleated cell counts. The data were produced by immunoSEQ multiplex PCR, yet TCRdb's version contains in-frame clones alone and is incomplete. D and trimming come from the DNA, and the V and J calls and clone size come from that table. The table includes around 60,000 clones, 85% to 90% detected once. This chain joins TRBV5-4 and TRBJ1-4; 8 nucleotides align to TRBD1. Material for sequencing was peripheral blood. The TCR was taken from a man between 60 and 70 years old with active COVID-19. The DNA of the CDR3 is TGTGCCAGCAGCTTCGACCAGGGGGCAATTGAAAAACTGTTTTTT. It encodes CASSFDQGAIEKLFF.